A selection of T cell receptor beta chains follows, all from one sample in a study of beta chain features in type 1 diabetes. Clones were sequenced by immunoSEQ multiplex PCR, and TCRdb holds only the in-frame ones, with some missing. The sample has 150,000 to 190,000 clones, approximately 8.1% seen once. The material sequenced was central memory CD4+ T cells from blood. The source of these receptors is a man in his late teens or twenties in good health. The CDR3 runs from the conserved cysteine through the conserved F or W. The D gene is left open where the match is weak. Only part of the rows carry a size: once, few, many, or a class if the clone is expanded.

v_call	clone_size	j_call	d_call	cdr3_nt	cdr3_aa
TRBV7-9	few	TRBJ2-1	TRBD2	TGTGCCAGCAGCCCAGTTAGCGGGAGCTACAATGAGCAGTTCTTC	CASSPVSGSYNEQFF
TRBV7-3	few	TRBJ1-1	.	TGTGCCAGCAGCCCTTACTTGAACACTGAAGCTTTCTTT	CASSPYLNTEAFF
TRBV19	once	TRBJ1-1	.	TGTGCCAGTCGATCGGAGTTCAACACTGAAGCTTTCTTT	CASRSEFNTEAFF
TRBV7-2	few	TRBJ1-6	.	TGTGCCAGCAGCTTAAGCTTCGTCCGTGCGGGATCACCCCTCCACTTT	CASSLSFVRAGSPLHF
TRBV7-9	many	TRBJ2-3	.	TGTGCCAGCAGCGTATATAGTGCAGATACGCAGTATTTT	CASSVYSADTQYF
TRBV6-1	.	TRBJ1-4	.	TGTGCCAGCAGTTCACTACAGGGATGGCTGTTTTTT	CASSSLQGWLFF
TRBV28	.	TRBJ1-1	.	TGTGCCAGCAAACCCGTCGACAGCTACACTGAAGCTTTCTTT	CASKPVDSYTEAFF
TRBV9	few	TRBJ2-1	TRBD1	TGTGCCAGCAGCCTCCGGGACAGGGGCAATGAGCAGTTCTTC	CASSLRDRGNEQFF
TRBV18	few	TRBJ2-5	TRBD1	TGTGCCAGCTCACCACCTTTAGGGGGCCTGAAGGAGACCCAGTACTTC	CASSPPLGGLKETQYF
TRBV9	.	TRBJ1-2	TRBD1	TGTGCCAGCAGCGGAGTGGGACAGACGAAGGGCTACACCTTC	CASSGVGQTKGYTF
TRBV19	.	TRBJ2-2	TRBD2	TGTGCCAGTAGTTCCCAAGCGGGAGGGACCGGGGAGCTGTTTTTT	CASSSQAGGTGELFF
TRBV9	many	TRBJ1-6	.	TGTGCCAGCAGCCCACAGACAGGACTCAATTCACCCCTCCACTTT	CASSPQTGLNSPLHF
TRBV10-3	.	TRBJ2-7	TRBD2	TGTGCCATCAGGCCCGGGACTAGCGGTACCTACGAGCAGTACTTC	CAIRPGTSGTYEQYF
TRBV4-1	few	TRBJ1-4	TRBD1	TGCGCCAGCAGCCAAGACGGACAGGTACGGGAAAAACTGTTTTTT	CASSQDGQVREKLFF
TRBV6-6	.	TRBJ2-2	TRBD1	TGTGCCAGCAGTTACTCGGGGACAGACGCCGGGGAGCTGTTTTTT	CASSYSGTDAGELFF
TRBV5-8	many	TRBJ2-2	.	TGTGCCAGCAGACTCCTTGAGGGTAACACCGGGGAGCTGTTTTTT	CASRLLEGNTGELFF
TRBV28	many	TRBJ2-7	.	TGTGCCAGCATTGCCTTCGGGGGCTACGAGCAGTACTTC	CASIAFGGYEQYF
TRBV4-3	few	TRBJ2-5	TRBD2	TGCGCCAGCAGCCAAGATTGGCTAGCGGGAGTGGGAGAGACCCAGTACTTC	CASSQDWLAGVGETQYF
TRBV7-6	.	TRBJ1-2	.	TGTGCCAGCAGCTTAGGGGGTCGGGAGACCAACTATGGCTACACCTTC	CASSLGGRETNYGYTF
TRBV15	few	TRBJ2-2	.	TGTGCCACCAGCAGAGCGTGGTCCGTTGACTACACACTTACCGGGGAGCTGTTTTTT	CATSRAWSVDYTLTGELFF
TRBV18	many	TRBJ2-7	TRBD2	TGTGCCAGCTCACCCGGGGGGGCGTCCTACGAGCAGTACTTC	CASSPGGASYEQYF